These 2 T cell receptor beta chains were all obtained from the same sample, sequenced in a study of OX40 agonist ivuxolimab in advanced cancers. TCRdb keeps only in-frame clones here, not all; method: immunoSEQ multiplex PCR. The data contain 98,000 or so clones, roughly 94% of them singletons. The sample in question was CD4+ or CD8+ T cells sorted from blood, obtained in a trial of the OX40 agonist ivuxolimab. The source of these receptors is an adult with an advanced solid tumor such as melanoma, head and neck, liver or kidney cancer.

The rearrangement uses TRBV28 and TRBJ1-1; a weak D match, TRBD1 (5 bases). V was trimmed by 8 bases and J by 4 bases, leaving 20 bases between them. Germline CDR1 and CDR2: MDHEN and SYDVKM. CDR3 size: 15 residues. Here the CDR3 DNA reads TGTGCCAGCCGGTGGGGAGGGACCGTTTCCACTGAAGCTTTCTTT. It is translated as CASRWGGTVSTEAFF.

The rearrangement links TRBV5-4 to TRBJ2-2; 10 bases match TRBD1. The junction had 8 bases not matched to a gene; V was cut back by 4 bases and J by 2 bases. Germline loops: CDR1 SGHNT, CDR2 YYREEE (reference sequence). The CDR3 runs 17 residues. CDR3 in DNA: TGTGCCAGCAGCCCGACAGGGGGCATCGCCAACACCGGGGAGCTGTTTTTT. This encodes CASSPTGGIANTGELFF. The variable domain in full, completed from reference TRBV5-4 and TRBJ2-2, reads ETGVTQSPTHLIKTRGQQVTLRCSSQSGHNTVSWYQQALGQGPQFIFQYYREEENGRGNFPPRFSGLQFPNYSSELNVNALELDDSALYLCASSPTGGIANTGELFFGEGSRLTVL.